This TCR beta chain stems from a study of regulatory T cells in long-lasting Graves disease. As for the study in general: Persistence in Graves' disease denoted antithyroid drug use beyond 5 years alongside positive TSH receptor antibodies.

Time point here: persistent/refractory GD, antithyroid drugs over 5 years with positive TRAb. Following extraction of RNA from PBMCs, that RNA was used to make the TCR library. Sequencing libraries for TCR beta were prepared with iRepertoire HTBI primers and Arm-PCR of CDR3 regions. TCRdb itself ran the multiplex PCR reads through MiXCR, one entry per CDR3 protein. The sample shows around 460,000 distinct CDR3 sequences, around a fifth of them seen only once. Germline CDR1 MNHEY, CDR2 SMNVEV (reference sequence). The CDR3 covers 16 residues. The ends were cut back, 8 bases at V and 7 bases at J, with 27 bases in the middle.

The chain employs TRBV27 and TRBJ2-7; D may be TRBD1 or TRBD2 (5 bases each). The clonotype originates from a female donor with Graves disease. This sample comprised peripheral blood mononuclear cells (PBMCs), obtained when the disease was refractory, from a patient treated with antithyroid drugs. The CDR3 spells CASRPGPRDGFGEQYF. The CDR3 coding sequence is TGTGCCAGCCGCCCTGGACCCCGGGACGGCTTTGGGGAGCAGTACTTC.